What follows are 23 T cell receptor beta chains derived from one specimen sequenced in a study of memory CD4+ T cells and cytomegalovirus serostatus. Data came from immunoSEQ multiplex PCR; TCRdb stores just in-frame clones and leaves some out. Of tens of thousands of clones listed, about 80% were seen once; the top ten hold 0.63%. The sort gate was single viable CD3+CD4+CD8-CD45RO+ cells for memory CD4+ T cells. The sample was memory CD4+ T cells from blood. The receptors derive from an adult in good health and CMV-seronegative. Some clones in this sample may be carry-over from other donors' samples.

The gene calls are TRBV11-2 and TRBJ1-1; D might be TRBD1 (5 bases). Looked up from germline, CDR1 is SGHAT and CDR2 is FQNNGV. With 2 bases removed from V and 3 bases from J, the gap between germline ends came to 16 bases. The CDR3 totals 16 residues. In DNA, the CDR3 is TGTGCCAGCAGCTTAAGTGTCGGGGGAATCTACACTGAAGCTTTCTTT. Amino acids: CASSLSVGGIYTEAFF.

The chain employs TRBV4-3 and TRBJ2-2; TRBD2 is a possible D gene (7 bases). Per germline, CDR1 LGHNA and CDR2 YSLEER. This CDR3 region has 15 residues. V dropped 0 bases and J dropped 7 bases, with 12 bases sitting between them. The CDR3 loop reads CASSQEGGLIGELFF. As DNA, the CDR3 is TGCGCCAGCAGCCAAGAGGGGGGGCTGATCGGGGAGCTGTTTTTT.

This chain connects TRBV5-6 to TRBJ2-2; 9 nucleotides line up with TRBD1. Trimming removed 4 bases from V and 2 bases from J; junction bases left unmatched: 3. CDR1 is SGHDT, CDR2 YYEEEE, per germline. The CDR3 length is 15 residues. CDR3 sequence (DNA): TGTGCCAGCAGCAGACAGGGGGTTAACACCGGGGAGCTGTTTTTT. Amino acid sequence: CASSRQGVNTGELFF.

J is TRBJ2-7 and V is TRBV18; D possibly corresponds to TRBD2 (6 bases). V was clipped by 4 bases and J by 3 bases, with 10 bases between them. The length of the CDR3 is 13 residues. CDR1 KGHSH and CDR2 LQKENI come from the germline V gene. CDR3 DNA sequence: TGTGCCAGCTCACGGGACTCGGGCTACGAGCAGTACTTC. Encoded protein: CASSRDSGYEQYF.

This chain uses TRBV25-1 with TRBJ1-1; D remains ambiguous. Germline V gene sequence: CDR1 MGHDK, CDR2 SYGVNS. Trimming removed 6 bases at V and 10 bases at J, with 12 bases between. This CDR3 has 11 amino acids. CDR3 region: CASRRMRRAFF. CDR3 coding DNA: TGTGCCAGCAGACGTATGCGTAGAGCTTTCTTT.

This clone was picked up a small number of times. The chain is built from TRBV7-9 and TRBJ1-5, with D possibly TRBD1 on 6 matching bases. The CDR3 covers 12 residues. Germline assignment: CDR1 SEHNR and CDR2 FQNEAQ (reference sequence). Trimming cost V 9 bases and J 7 bases, with 13 bases left between them. CDR3 sequence (DNA): TGTGCCAGTTCGGCAGGGGAACAGCCCCAGCATTTT. Its protein is CASSAGEQPQHF.

The chain uses TRBV5-6 and TRBJ2-3, with D hard to call. Trimming shortened V by 1 base and J by 6 bases, and 9 bases separated the two germline ends. This CDR3 has 13 residues. The germline V gene has CDR1 SGHDT and CDR2 YYEEEE. The CDR3 sequence: CASSLPGVDTQYF. DNA for the CDR3: TGTGCCAGCAGCTTGCCGGGCGTGGATACGCAGTATTTT. The full variable domain, its missing parts supplied by reference TRBV5-6 and TRBJ2-3, is DAGVTQSPTHLIKTRGQQVTLRCSPKSGHDTVSWYQQALGQGPQFIFQYYEEEERQRGNFPDRFSGHQFPNYSSELNVNALLLGDSALYLCASSLPGVDTQYFGPGTRLTVL.

This clone has a single count. The V call is TRBV7-2, the J call TRBJ1-1; tentatively, D is TRBD1 (5 bases). This CDR3 comprises 14 residues. V was shortened by 5 bases and J by 6 bases, with 16 bases between the two germline ends. Germline lookup yields CDR1 SGHTA and CDR2 FQGNSA. CDR3 amino acids: CASSPRQTGAEAFF. The CDR3 nucleotides are TGTGCCAGCAGCCCGCGACAGACGGGGGCTGAAGCTTTCTTT.

This clone is a singleton in its sample. The chain uses TRBV7-9 and TRBJ1-6; the D is unclear. Looked up from germline, CDR1 is SEHNR and CDR2 is FQNEAQ (reference sequence). The CDR3 extends over 12 amino acids. Between the trimmed V and J ends, which lost 1 base and 5 bases, there was a span of 0 bases. The CDR3 is CASSLDNSPLHF. CDR3 DNA sequence: TGTGCCAGCAGCTTAGATAATTCACCCCTCCACTTT.

The gene calls are TRBV7-2 and TRBJ1-1; D uncertain. Germline V lookup: CDR1 SGHTA, CDR2 FQGNSA. The CDR3 runs 15 residues. Trimming pared 1 base from V and 0 bases from J, leaving 9 bases between. The CDR3 sequence: CASSLVGILNTEAFF. As DNA, the CDR3 is TGTGCCAGCAGCTTAGTCGGCATTTTGAACACTGAAGCTTTCTTT.

The chain links TRBV5-8 to TRBJ1-2; D is possibly TRBD1 (6 bases). Germline V gene sequence: CDR1 SGHTS, CDR2 YDEGEE. There are 14 residues in the CDR3. The V gene lost 0 bases and the J gene lost 4 bases, with 10 bases spanning the gap. The CDR3 spells CASSLAQGIYGYTF. For the CDR3, the DNA is TGTGCCAGCAGCTTGGCTCAGGGGATCTATGGCTACACCTTC.

The rearrangement joins TRBV30 to TRBJ1-4; D gene uncertain. This CDR3 has 14 amino acids. CDR1 and CDR2 (germline): GTSNPN, SVGIG (reference sequence). Deletions cut 1 base from V and 8 bases from J, with 14 bases between. CDR3 DNA sequence: TGTGCCTGGAGTGGTGTAGGAAGAGGAGAAAAACTGTTTTTT. This gives the protein CAWSGVGRGEKLFF.

The chain uses TRBV4-1 and TRBJ1-1, with 8 bases matching TRBD1. This CDR3 is built from 15 residues. V shed 3 bases, J shed 4 bases, and the junction held 7 bases outside the gene matches. CDR1 is MGHRA, CDR2 YSYEKL, per germline. The CDR3 region is CASSQQTGVGTEAFF. The DNA for the CDR3 is TGCGCCAGCAGCCAGCAGACAGGGGTAGGCACTGAAGCTTTCTTT.

In this sample, this clone turned up a few times. This sample also contains other DNA sequences that code for the same CDR3. CDR3 region: CAWGRDSNQPQHF. The CDR3, as DNA: TGTGCCTGGGGACGGGATAGCAATCAGCCCCAGCATTTT. The V gene is TRBV30, the J gene TRBJ1-5; D is unclear. The CDR3 consists of 13 residues. Germline assignment: CDR1 GTSNPN and CDR2 SVGIG (reference sequence). V dropped 5 bases and J dropped 0 bases, with 8 bases sitting between them.

The CDR3 bases are TGTGCCAGCAGCTTAGTAAACACCATATATTTT. Protein sequence: CASSLVNTIYF. The gene calls are TRBV7-2 and TRBJ1-3, with D hard to call. The V gene lost 1 base and the J gene lost 6 bases, with 1 base spanning the gap. The CDR3 has 11 residues. Germline assignment: CDR1 SGHTA and CDR2 FQGNSA.

The chain uses TRBV27 and TRBJ1-5, with 9 bases matching TRBD1. This CDR3 region has 15 residues. The trim removed 3 bases at V and 5 bases at J, leaving 5 bases unmatched. The germline V gene encodes CDR1 MNHEY and CDR2 SMNVEV (reference sequence). The CDR3 sequence: CASSFRGDRDQPQHF. In DNA form, the CDR3 reads TGTGCCAGCAGTTTTCGTGGGGACAGGGATCAGCCCCAGCATTTT.

The J gene is TRBJ2-3, the V gene TRBV5-6; D remains ambiguous. Trimming removed 1 base at V and 4 bases at J, with 10 bases between. The CDR3 contains 14 residues. In germline, CDR1 is SGHDT, CDR2 YYEEEE. The CDR3: CASSLWVGPDTQYF. CDR3 DNA sequence: TGTGCCAGCAGCTTGTGGGTGGGCCCAGATACGCAGTATTTT.

This chain uses TRBV4-3 with TRBJ1-1; unclear D gene. Germline V CDR1 and CDR2: LGHNA, YSLEER. V gave up 0 bases and J gave up 3 bases, with 11 bases separating them. The CDR3 loop spans 15 amino acids. The CDR3 sequence: CASSQEMGGHTEAFF. Written as DNA, the CDR3 is TGCGCCAGCAGCCAAGAAATGGGAGGACACACTGAAGCTTTCTTT.

Only a few counts were recorded for this clone. The J gene is TRBJ2-7, the V gene TRBV19; tentatively, D is TRBD1 (5 bases). Trimming took 6 bases from V and 6 from J, leaving 12 bases between them. In germline, CDR1 is LNHDA, CDR2 SQIVND (reference sequence). The CDR3 contains 12 residues. CDR3 amino acids: CASSNQGGEQYF. In nucleotides, the CDR3 is TGTGCCAGTAGCAACCAGGGTGGCGAGCAGTACTTC.

This clone was observed a handful of times. This chain uses TRBV11-2 with TRBJ1-1, with no clear D. CDR3 length: 11 amino acids. The ends were cut back, 5 bases at V and 10 bases at J, with 11 bases in the middle. Germline V gives CDR1 SGHAT, CDR2 FQNNGV. This chain's CDR3 is CASSPSFVAFF. The DNA for the CDR3 is TGTGCCAGCAGCCCCAGCTTCGTAGCTTTCTTT.

V and J are TRBV6-6 and TRBJ1-6; possible D gene TRBD1, 5 bases. CDR1 is MNHNY and CDR2 is SVGAGI in the germline V gene (reference sequence). V shed 2 bases and J shed 12 bases, with 17 bases lying between them. The CDR3 is 15 residues long. The CDR3 here is CASSYTDSRGEPLHF. In DNA, the CDR3 is TGTGCCAGCAGTTACACGGACTCGAGGGGCGAACCCCTCCACTTT.

This sequence joins TRBV28 and TRBJ1-1; D gene unclear. Trimming took 9 bases from V and 3 from J, leaving 17 bases between them. Germline V gene data show CDR1 as MDHEN and CDR2 as SYDVKM. The CDR3 length is 14 residues. CDR3 sequence (DNA): TGTGCCAGTGACGGCCTAAATGGGTACACTGAAGCTTTCTTT. Protein product: CASDGLNGYTEAFF.

The genes are TRBV29-1 and TRBJ1-1, with D unresolved. CDR1 SQVTM and CDR2 ANQGSEA come from the germline V gene. CDR3 length: 12 amino acids. The ends were cut back, 7 bases at V and 0 bases at J, with 9 bases in the middle. CDR3 loop: CSAESLNTEAFF. The CDR3 region has the DNA TGCAGCGCAGAATCCTTGAACACTGAAGCTTTCTTT.